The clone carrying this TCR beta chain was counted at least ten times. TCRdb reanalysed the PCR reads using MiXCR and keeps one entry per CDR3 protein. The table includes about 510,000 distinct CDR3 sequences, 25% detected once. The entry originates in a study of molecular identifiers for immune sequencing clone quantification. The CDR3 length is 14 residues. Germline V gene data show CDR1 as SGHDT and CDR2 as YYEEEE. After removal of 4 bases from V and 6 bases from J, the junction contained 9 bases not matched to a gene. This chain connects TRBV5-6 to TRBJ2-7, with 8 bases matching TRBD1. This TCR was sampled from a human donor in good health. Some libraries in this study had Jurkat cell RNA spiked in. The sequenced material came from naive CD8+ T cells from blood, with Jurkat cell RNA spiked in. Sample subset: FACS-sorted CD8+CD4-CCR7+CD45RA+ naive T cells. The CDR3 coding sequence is TGTGCCAGCAGCCCCGAGGACAGGGCCCTCGAGCAGTACTTC. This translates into CASSPEDRALEQYF.